What follows is one T cell receptor (beta chain) and its context. As yet, its antigen is unknown. Researchers amplified the TCR beta CDR3 regions from RNA transcripts. An initial round of RT-PCR targeting the TCR CDR3 relied on the HTBI primer set. MiXCR, applied by TCRdb to the multiplex PCR reads, yields one record per CDR3 protein. The sample lists about 300,000 distinct CDR3 sequences, roughly 13% occurring once. V was shortened by 8 bases and J by 6 bases, with 17 bases between the two germline ends. The CDR3 loop spans 15 amino acids. CDR1 LNHDA and CDR2 SQIVND come from the germline V gene (reference sequence). The sample originates from a study of T cells in Graves' hyperthyroidism and ophthalmopathy. Background on the study: Sampling of peripheral blood happened at initial diagnosis, prior to any treatment. The study, taken as a whole, reports: Separating ophthalmopathy from stable hyperthyroidism was achieved by a 13 V-J model. Blood also carried most thyroid clonotypes expanded above 0.001.

This rearrangement joins TRBV19 to TRBJ1-6, with D possibly being TRBD1 (6 bases). This sequence originates from a woman in her thirties or forties with Graves' hyperthyroidism. Material: blood. CDR3 nucleotide sequence: TGTGCCAGTCGTCCCCAGGGGAGAGGTAATTCACCCCTCCACTTT. It yields the protein CASRPQGRGNSPLHF.